These 9 T cell receptor beta chains were all obtained from the same sample, sequenced in a study of T cells after yellow fever vaccination. TCRdb reprocessed the 5' RACE reads with MiXCR, giving one entry per CDR3 protein. The profile shows more than 450,000 distinct CDR3 sequences, about a fifth of them singletons. The sample was PBMCs, taken around 3 weeks after the first yellow fever vaccination. The receptors stem from a man between 18 and 35 years old who received the YFV17D yellow fever vaccine.

This clonotype was detected a few times. The chain couples TRBV20-1 to TRBJ2-1, with 15 nucleotides matching TRBD2. The J segment lost 12 bases and the V segment lost 5 bases, leaving 5 bases of the junction unmatched. The CDR3 extends over 13 amino acids. In germline, CDR1 is DFQATT, CDR2 SNEGSKA (reference sequence). CDR3 DNA sequence: TGCAGTGCTGCCCCGGGACTAGCGGGGGGGCAGTTCTTC. Translation: CSAAPGLAGGQFF.

The chain uses TRBV4-3 and TRBJ1-2, with 8 bases that match TRBD1. This CDR3 has 15 residues. The V gene end was trimmed by 2 bases and the J gene end by 3 bases; junction bases not matched to a gene: 5. The germline gives CDR1 LGHNA, CDR2 YSLEER. The CDR3 spells CASSQTDRGYYGYTF. CDR3 nucleotide sequence: TGCGCCAGCAGCCAAACCGACAGGGGCTACTATGGCTACACCTTC.

This clonotype was seen only a few times. The chain links TRBV19 to TRBJ1-1; 10 nucleotides line up with TRBD1. V lost 3 bases, J lost 3 bases, and 1 base stayed unmatched. Germline V gene sequence: CDR1 LNHDA, CDR2 SQIVND (reference sequence). This CDR3 is 14 amino acids long. The CDR3 sequence is CASSMGQGYTEAFF. The CDR3 DNA sequence: TGTGCCAGTAGTATGGGACAGGGGTACACTGAAGCTTTCTTT.

This clonotype occurred a few times. This chain joins TRBV5-5 and TRBJ1-2; D is unresolved. CDR3 size: 13 residues. Germline V gene lookup returns CDR1 SGHKS and CDR2 YYEKEE (reference sequence). V shed 4 bases and J shed 8 bases, with 15 bases lying between them. The CDR3, as DNA: TGTGCCAGCAGCATATTCCCTGATGGGGGCTACACCTTC. It yields the protein CASSIFPDGGYTF.

This clonotype was observed a few times. The chain couples TRBV12-3 or TRBV12-4 to TRBJ1-1, with D uncertain. Trimming took 6 bases from V and 2 from J, leaving 16 bases between them. The length of the CDR3 is 15 residues. CDR3 sequence reads: CASRPGDHPNTEAFF. The CDR3 DNA sequence: TGTGCCAGCAGGCCGGGAGACCACCCTAACACTGAAGCTTTCTTT.

V usage is TRBV7-9 and J usage is TRBJ2-7; perhaps TRBD2 as D (6 bases). Trimming pared 1 base from V and 3 bases from J, leaving 16 bases between. Germline values: CDR1 SEHNR, CDR2 FQNEAQ (reference sequence). The CDR3 spans 16 residues. DNA for the CDR3: TGTGCCAGCAGCTTAGTGACGGGGGTTGGAGACTACGAGCAGTACGTC. It encodes CASSLVTGVGDYEQYV.

This clonotype has at least ten counts. The V gene is TRBV6-2 or TRBV6-3, the J gene TRBJ2-5, with 7 positions matching TRBD1. The CDR3 is 18 amino acids. The germline gives CDR1 MNHEY, CDR2 SVGEGT. V trimming: 0 bases; J trimming: 3 bases; junction bases outside the gene matches: 13. The DNA for the CDR3 is TGTGCCAGCAGTTACTCGATGATCCGACAGGGTAGGGAAGAGACCCAGTACTTC. It is translated as CASSYSMIRQGREETQYF.

The chain couples TRBV10-3 to TRBJ1-5, with 9 bases matching TRBD1. The germline CDR1 and CDR2 sequences are ENHRY and SYGVKD. CDR3 length equals 16 residues. V dropped 4 bases and J dropped 3; count of bases not matched to a gene: 7. CDR3 DNA sequence: TGTGCCATCAGTGTATCCGGGACAGGGCTCAATCAGCCCCAGCATTTT. The encoded protein is CAISVSGTGLNQPQHF.

The V and J genes are TRBV28 and TRBJ2-7; the match to TRBD1 covers 9 bases. Germline values: CDR1 MDHEN, CDR2 SYDVKM. V lost 5 bases and J lost 4; bases outside the gene matches: 12. This CDR3 is built from 16 residues. The CDR3 region has the DNA TGTGCCAGCAGTCCCACCGGGACAGGGAGTGGGTACGAGCAGTACGTC. It yields the protein CASSPTGTGSGYEQYV.